The following is a T cell receptor (beta chain) sequence with its context. This sample was taken from a study of OX40 agonist ivuxolimab in advanced cancers. Generated by immunoSEQ multiplex PCR, the TCRdb table keeps only in-frame clones and is missing some. The table shows more than 50,000 clones, with 75% to 90% occurring only once. The CDR3 length is 16 residues. The V gene's germline CDR1 is SGHRS and CDR2 YFSETQ. With 0 bases clipped from V and 3 bases from J, the junction kept 5 bases outside the gene matches. The TCR was taken from an adult with an advanced solid tumor such as melanoma, head and neck, liver or kidney cancer. The material was CD4+ or CD8+ T cells sorted from blood, obtained in a trial of the OX40 agonist ivuxolimab. The genes are TRBV5-1 and TRBJ2-3; 9 bases line up with TRBD1. The CDR3 protein is CASSLGDREDTDTQYF. The DNA of the CDR3 is TGCGCCAGCAGCTTGGGGGACAGGGAAGATACAGATACGCAGTATTTT.